This entry concerns a single T cell receptor (beta chain). No antigen is known for it. Sequencing used immunoSEQ multiplex PCR; TCRdb keeps in-frame clones, though not all of them. The sample contains hundreds of thousands of clones, roughly 84% of which appear only once. This record belongs to a study of Ad26.COV2.S vaccination and SARS-CoV-2 variants. This CDR3 is 11 amino acids long. V was pared by 4 bases and J by 6 bases, with 8 bases between. Germline V gene lookup returns CDR1 SGHRS and CDR2 YFSETQ. General observations from the study: Placebo recipients and vaccine recipients were similar in non-spike TCR breadth.

This sample's treatment: roughly 19 received Ad26.COV2.S at low or high dose, single or two shots; 5 received placebo; per-sample allocation not given. Sample collection was performed on day 63 after the first vaccine or placebo injection. Sequenced here: peripheral blood, sampled in a trial of Ad26.COV2.S vaccine versus placebo. This receptor was taken from a person aged 18-60 years who received the Ad26.COV2.S COVID-19 vaccine or a placebo. The chain uses TRBV5-1 and TRBJ2-7; tentatively, D is TRBD1 (5 bases). The CDR3 region has the DNA TGCGCCAGCAGCCTAGACAGCGAGCAGTACTTC. As protein: CASSLDSEQYF.